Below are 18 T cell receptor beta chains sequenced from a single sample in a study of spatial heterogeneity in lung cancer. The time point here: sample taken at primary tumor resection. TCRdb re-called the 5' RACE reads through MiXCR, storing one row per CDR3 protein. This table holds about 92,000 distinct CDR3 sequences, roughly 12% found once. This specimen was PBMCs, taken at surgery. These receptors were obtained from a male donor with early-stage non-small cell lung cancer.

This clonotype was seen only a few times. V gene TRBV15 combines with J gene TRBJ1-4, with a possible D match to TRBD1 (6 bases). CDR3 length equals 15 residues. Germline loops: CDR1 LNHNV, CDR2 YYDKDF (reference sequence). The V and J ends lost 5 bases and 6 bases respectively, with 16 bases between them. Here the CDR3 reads CATSLTRGADEKLFF. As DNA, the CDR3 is TGTGCCACCAGCCTAACTAGGGGGGCAGATGAAAAACTGTTTTTT.

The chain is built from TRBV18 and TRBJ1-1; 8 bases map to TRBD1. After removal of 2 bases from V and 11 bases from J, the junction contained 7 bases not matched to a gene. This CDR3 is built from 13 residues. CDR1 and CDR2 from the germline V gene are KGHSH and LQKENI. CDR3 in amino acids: CASSPILQGVAFF. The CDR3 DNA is TGTGCCAGCTCACCAATTCTACAGGGGGTTGCTTTCTTT.

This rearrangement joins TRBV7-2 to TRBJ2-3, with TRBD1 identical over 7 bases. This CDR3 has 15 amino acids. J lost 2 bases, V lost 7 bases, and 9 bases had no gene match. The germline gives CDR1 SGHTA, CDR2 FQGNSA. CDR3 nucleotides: TGTGCCAGCAACCAGCAAGGGGGCGTCACAGATACGCAGTATTTT. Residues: CASNQQGGVTDTQYF.

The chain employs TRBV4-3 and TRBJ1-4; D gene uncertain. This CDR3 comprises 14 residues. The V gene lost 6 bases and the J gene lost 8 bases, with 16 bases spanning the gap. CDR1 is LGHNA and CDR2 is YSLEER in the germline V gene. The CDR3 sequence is CASSTVQAGEKLFF. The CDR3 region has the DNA TGCGCCAGCAGTACGGTCCAGGCCGGGGAAAAACTGTTTTTT.

CDR3 DNA: TGCGCCAGCAGCTTGGCCGGGCAGGAGATAGAGACCCAGTACTTC. It encodes CASSLAGQEIETQYF. The chain joins TRBV5-1 to TRBJ2-5; D not resolved. Germline loops: CDR1 SGHRS, CDR2 YFSETQ. V dropped 0 bases and J dropped 4 bases, with 13 bases sitting between them. This CDR3 spans 15 amino acids.

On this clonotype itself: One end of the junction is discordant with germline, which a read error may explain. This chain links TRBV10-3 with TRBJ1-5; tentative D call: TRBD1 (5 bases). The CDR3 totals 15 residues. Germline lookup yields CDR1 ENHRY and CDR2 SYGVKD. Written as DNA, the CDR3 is TGTGCCATCAGTGAGCTCAACAGGAACAATCAACCCCAGCATTTT. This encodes CAISELNRNNQPQHF.

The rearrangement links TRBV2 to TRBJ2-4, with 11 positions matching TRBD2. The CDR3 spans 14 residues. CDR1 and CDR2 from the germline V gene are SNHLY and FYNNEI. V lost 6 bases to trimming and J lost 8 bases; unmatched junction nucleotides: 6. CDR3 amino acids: CASRETSGRYIQYF. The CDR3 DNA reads TGTGCCAGCAGAGAAACTAGCGGGAGATACATTCAGTACTTC.

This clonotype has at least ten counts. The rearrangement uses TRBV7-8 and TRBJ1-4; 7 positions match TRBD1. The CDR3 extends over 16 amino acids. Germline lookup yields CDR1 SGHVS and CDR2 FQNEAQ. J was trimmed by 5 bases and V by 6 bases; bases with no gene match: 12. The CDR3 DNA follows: TGTGCCAGCAGTTATCGACAGGGAGAGCCGAATGAAAAACTGTTTTTT. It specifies CASSYRQGEPNEKLFF. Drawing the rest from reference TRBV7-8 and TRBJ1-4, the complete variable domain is GAGVSQSPRYKVAKRGQDVALRCDPISGHVSLFWYQQALGQGPEFLTYFQNEAQLDKSGLPSDRFFAERPEGSVSTLKIQRTQQEDSAVYLCASSYRQGEPNEKLFFGSGTQLSVL.

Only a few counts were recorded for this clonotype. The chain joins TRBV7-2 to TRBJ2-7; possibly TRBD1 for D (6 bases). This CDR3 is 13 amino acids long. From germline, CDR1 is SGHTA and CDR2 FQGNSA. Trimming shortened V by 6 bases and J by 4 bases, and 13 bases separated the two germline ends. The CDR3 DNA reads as TGTGCCAGCAGTCTCCTAGGACAGTACGAGCAGTACTTC. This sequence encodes CASSLLGQYEQYF. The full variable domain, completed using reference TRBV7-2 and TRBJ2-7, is GAGVSQSPSNKVTEKGKDVELRCDPISGHTALYWYRQSLGQGLEFLIYFQGNSAPDKSGLPSDRFSAERTGGSVSTLTIQRTQQEDSAVYLCASSLLGQYEQYFGPGTRLTVT.

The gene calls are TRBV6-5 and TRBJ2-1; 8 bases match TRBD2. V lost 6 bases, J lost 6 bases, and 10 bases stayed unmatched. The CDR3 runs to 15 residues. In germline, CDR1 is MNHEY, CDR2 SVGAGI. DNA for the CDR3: TGTGCCAGCAGACTGGGACTAGTGGCTGGCAATGAGCAGTTCTTC. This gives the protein CASRLGLVAGNEQFF.

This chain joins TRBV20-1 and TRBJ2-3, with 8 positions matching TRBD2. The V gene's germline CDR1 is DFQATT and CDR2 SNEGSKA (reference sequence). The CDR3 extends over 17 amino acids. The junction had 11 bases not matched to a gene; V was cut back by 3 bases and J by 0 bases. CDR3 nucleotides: TGCAGTGCTAGGGAATACGGGAGGGAATGGAGCACAGATACGCAGTATTTT. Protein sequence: CSAREYGREWSTDTQYF.

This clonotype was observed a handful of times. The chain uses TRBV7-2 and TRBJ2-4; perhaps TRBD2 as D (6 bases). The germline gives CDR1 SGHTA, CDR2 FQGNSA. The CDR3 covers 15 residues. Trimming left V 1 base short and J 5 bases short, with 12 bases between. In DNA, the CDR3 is TGTGCCAGCAGCTTAGTTTACGGGAGCCAAAACATTCAGTACTTC. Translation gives CASSLVYGSQNIQYF.

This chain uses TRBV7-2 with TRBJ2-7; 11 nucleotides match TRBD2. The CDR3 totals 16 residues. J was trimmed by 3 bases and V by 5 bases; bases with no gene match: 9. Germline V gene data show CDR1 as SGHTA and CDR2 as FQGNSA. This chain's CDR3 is CASSTQLAGVSYEQYF. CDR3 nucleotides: TGTGCCAGCAGCACCCAACTAGCGGGAGTTAGCTACGAGCAGTACTTC. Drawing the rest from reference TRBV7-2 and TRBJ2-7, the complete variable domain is GAGVSQSPSNKVTEKGKDVELRCDPISGHTALYWYRQSLGQGLEFLIYFQGNSAPDKSGLPSDRFSAERTGGSVSTLTIQRTQQEDSAVYLCASSTQLAGVSYEQYFGPGTRLTVT.

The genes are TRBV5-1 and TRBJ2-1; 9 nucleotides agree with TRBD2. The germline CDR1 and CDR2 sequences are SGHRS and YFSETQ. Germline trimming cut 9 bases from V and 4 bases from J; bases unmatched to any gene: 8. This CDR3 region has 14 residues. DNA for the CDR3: TGCGCCACCTCAGCGGGAGGACGTTACAATGAGCAGTTCTTC. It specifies CATSAGGRYNEQFF.

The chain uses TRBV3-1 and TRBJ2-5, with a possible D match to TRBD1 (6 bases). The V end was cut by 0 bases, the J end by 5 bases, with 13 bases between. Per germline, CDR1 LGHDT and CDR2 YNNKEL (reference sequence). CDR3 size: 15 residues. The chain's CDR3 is CASSQDPRGRETQYF. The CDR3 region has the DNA TGTGCCAGCAGCCAAGATCCCAGGGGAAGGGAGACCCAGTACTTC.

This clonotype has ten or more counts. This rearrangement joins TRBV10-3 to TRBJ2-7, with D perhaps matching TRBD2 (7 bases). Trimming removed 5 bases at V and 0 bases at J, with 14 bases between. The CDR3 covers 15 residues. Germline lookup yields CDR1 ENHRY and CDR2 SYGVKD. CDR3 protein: CAISKGGGGSYEQYF. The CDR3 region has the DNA TGTGCCATCAGTAAAGGGGGGGGAGGCTCCTACGAGCAGTACTTC.

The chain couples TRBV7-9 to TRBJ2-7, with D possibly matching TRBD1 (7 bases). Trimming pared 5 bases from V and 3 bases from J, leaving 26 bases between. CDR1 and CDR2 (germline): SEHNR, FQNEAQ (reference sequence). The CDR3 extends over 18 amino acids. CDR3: CASSPDGGRTGLRYEQYF. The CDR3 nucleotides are TGTGCCAGCAGCCCAGATGGGGGGAGGACAGGCCTTCGCTACGAGCAGTACTTC.

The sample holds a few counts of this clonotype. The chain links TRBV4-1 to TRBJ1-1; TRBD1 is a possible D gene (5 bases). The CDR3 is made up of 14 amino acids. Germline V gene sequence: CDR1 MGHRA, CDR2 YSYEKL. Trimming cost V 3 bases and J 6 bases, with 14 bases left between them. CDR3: CASSHLGLRAEAFF. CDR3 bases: TGCGCCAGCAGCCACCTGGGCCTCAGGGCTGAAGCTTTCTTT.